These 4 T cell receptor beta chains were all obtained from the same sample, sequenced in a study of cytomegalovirus exposure and HLA in healthy donors. Primers: 60 Vbeta forward and 13 Jbeta reverse. The assay was immunoSEQ multiplex PCR, and TCRdb's table has in-frame clones only and misses some. The sample has 150,000 to 200,000 clones, 68% seen once. Sequenced sample: PBMCs. Source of these receptors: a woman between 18 and 29 years old in good health and CMV-seropositive.

The rearrangement links TRBV15 to TRBJ2-3, with D possibly TRBD2 on 6 matching bases. The CDR3 is made up of 17 amino acids. V shed 3 bases and J shed 1 base, with 17 bases lying between them. CDR1 is LNHNV and CDR2 is YYDKDF in the germline V gene (reference sequence). For the CDR3, the DNA is TGTGCCACCAGCAGGGCCCGGACTACCTCACGCACAGATACGCAGTATTTT. Translation: CATSRARTTSRTDTQYF.

This sequence joins TRBV6-6 and TRBJ2-7; TRBD1 agrees at 11 bases. Trimming at V came to 3 bases and at J to 7 bases, leaving 8 bases not matched to a gene. CDR1 and CDR2 (germline): MNHNY, SVGAGI (reference sequence). The CDR3 has 15 residues. This CDR3 is CASSYSGQGASEQYF. The CDR3 region has the DNA TGTGCCAGCAGTTATTCAGGACAGGGGGCCTCGGAGCAGTACTTC.

J is TRBJ2-7 and V is TRBV30; perhaps TRBD1 as D (6 bases). The CDR3 sequence is 12 residues long. V lost 3 bases and J lost 6, with 12 bases in between. Germline values: CDR1 GTSNPN, CDR2 SVGIG (reference sequence). The CDR3 is CAWRAGTSEQYF. CDR3 in DNA: TGTGCCTGGAGGGCTGGGACATCCGAGCAGTACTTC.

In its sample, this clone was seen a few times. The chain combines TRBV18 with TRBJ1-2; no clear D. CDR3 length: 17 amino acids. CDR1 is KGHSH and CDR2 is LQKENI in the germline V gene. The V gene lost 3 bases and the J gene lost 6 bases, with 23 bases spanning the gap. Here the CDR3 reads CASSPTREQVVGNGYTF. The DNA for the CDR3 is TGTGCCAGCTCACCCACGAGGGAGCAGGTTGTCGGGAATGGCTACACCTTC.